Following are 27 T cell receptor beta chains from one sample sequenced in a study of shared clonotypes between healthy human individuals. Sequenced by immunoSEQ multiplex PCR; TCRdb stores in-frame clones only, minus some. The data contain 550,000 to 850,000 clones, 74% of them singletons. What was sequenced was memory CD4+ T cells sorted from blood. Described subset: CD45RA-negative fraction. These TCRs come from a woman in her twenties or thirties in good health.

The chain links TRBV13 to TRBJ1-1; TRBD1 might be the D (5 bases). Trimming took 5 bases from V and 2 from J, leaving 12 bases between them. This CDR3 is built from 14 residues. Germline V gene lookup returns CDR1 PRHDT and CDR2 FYEKMQ (reference sequence). CDR3 region: CASSVRQTNTEAFF. CDR3 sequence (DNA): TGTGCCAGCAGCGTAAGACAGACAAACACTGAAGCTTTCTTT. The entire variable domain, with the rest obtained from reference TRBV13 and TRBJ1-1, is as follows: AAGVIQSPRHLIKEKRETATLKCYPIPRHDTVYWYQQGPGQDPQFLISFYEKMQSDKGSIPDRFSAQQFSDYHSELNMSSLELGDSALYFCASSVRQTNTEAFFGQGTRLTVV.

The chain combines TRBV6-6 with TRBJ1-5, with 7 bases fitting TRBD1. J gave up 11 bases and V 7 bases, and 8 bases lay outside the gene matches. Germline V gene lookup returns CDR1 MNHNY and CDR2 SVGAGI (reference sequence). The CDR3 loop spans 12 amino acids. The CDR3 reads CASTIEGAAQHF. As DNA, the CDR3 is TGTGCCAGCACCATTGAGGGGGCTGCCCAGCATTTT.

The chain carries TRBV28 and TRBJ1-5; weak D call: TRBD1 (5 bases). The CDR3 consists of 16 residues. Germline-derived CDR1 and CDR2 are MDHEN and SYDVKM. The V end lost 3 bases, the J end lost 3 bases, and 15 bases lay between the germline ends. The CDR3 DNA reads TGTGCCAGCAGTTTCCCCGACAGCCAAAACAATCAGCCCCAGCATTTT. Protein product: CASSFPDSQNNQPQHF.

The CDR3 coding sequence is TGTGCCAGCAGCCCGGCAGTAGACACAGCCTATGGCTACACCTTC. The encoded protein is CASSPAVDTAYGYTF. The V and J genes are TRBV7-9 and TRBJ1-2; D is ambiguous. Germline V gene lookup returns CDR1 SEHNR and CDR2 FQNEAQ (reference sequence). The CDR3 is made up of 15 amino acids. The V end lost 5 bases, the J end lost 4 bases, and 17 bases lay between the germline ends.

V and J are TRBV5-1 and TRBJ2-3; TRBD2 matches at 7 bases. The CDR3 consists of 13 residues. CDR1 SGHRS and CDR2 YFSETQ come from the germline V gene. In DNA form, the CDR3 reads TGCGCTTCTTCGCGGGAGCTCGCAGATACGCAGTATTTT. Amino acid sequence: CASSRELADTQYF.

This clone has only a few counts. The rearrangement uses TRBV5-1 and TRBJ2-7, with D perhaps TRBD2 (6 bases). Germline CDR1 reads SGHRS; CDR2 reads YFSETQ. The CDR3 extends over 13 amino acids. V shed 5 bases and J shed 3 bases, with 12 bases lying between them. The CDR3, as DNA: TGCGCCAGCAGGATAGCGGATGACTACGAGCAGTACTTC. It yields the protein CASRIADDYEQYF.

This clone has only one observation. CDR3 coding DNA: TGTGCCACTTCCGGGACGGTCTACGAGCAGTACTTC. It yields the protein CATSGTVYEQYF. The chain joins TRBV2 to TRBJ2-7; either TRBD1 or TRBD2 may fit D (5 bases each). CDR1 SNHLY and CDR2 FYNNEI come from the germline V gene. The CDR3 has 12 residues. The ends were cut back, 10 bases at V and 3 bases at J, with 13 bases in the middle. The entire variable domain, with the rest obtained from reference TRBV2 and TRBJ2-7, is as follows: EPEVTQTPSHQVTQMGQEVILRCVPISNHLYFYWYRQILGQKVEFLVSFYNNEISEKSEIFDDQFSVERPDGSNFTLKIRSTKLEDSAMYFCATSGTVYEQYFGPGTRLTVT.

The chain carries TRBV2 and TRBJ1-6; no definite D call. CDR1 and CDR2 from the germline V gene are SNHLY and FYNNEI. The ends were cut back, 7 bases at V and 8 bases at J, with 12 bases in the middle. The CDR3 extends over 13 amino acids. The CDR3 nucleotides read TGTGCCAGCACTGGAGTCGGATATTCACCCCTCCACTTT. Encoded protein: CASTGVGYSPLHF.

This clone was recorded a few times. The V gene is TRBV5-1, the J gene TRBJ2-3, with 8 positions matching TRBD2. The CDR3 totals 16 residues. The V and J ends lost 2 bases and 0 bases, in that order; junction bases with no gene match: 5. CDR1 is SGHRS and CDR2 is YFSETQ in the germline V gene. CDR3: CASSLAGDESTDTQYF. The DNA of the CDR3 is TGCGCCAGCAGCTTAGCGGGAGATGAAAGCACAGATACGCAGTATTTT.

This clone was seen only once. The genes are TRBV28 and TRBJ1-2; 12 positions agree with TRBD1. J was trimmed by 12 bases and V by 6 bases; bases with no gene match: 5. The CDR3 extends over 12 amino acids. Germline lookup yields CDR1 MDHEN and CDR2 SYDVKM. The CDR3 loop reads CASRGQGALNTF. The CDR3 DNA follows: TGTGCCAGCAGGGGACAGGGGGCCCTCAACACCTTC.

V is TRBV28 and J is TRBJ2-7; D gene ambiguous. This CDR3 has 15 amino acids. Germline-derived CDR1 and CDR2 are MDHEN and SYDVKM. The V gene lost 7 bases and the J gene lost 3 bases, with 19 bases spanning the gap. The DNA for the CDR3 is TGTGCCAGCATCCCCGGGTCCAGTGGATACTACGAGCAGTACTTC. Translation: CASIPGSSGYYEQYF.

The V call is TRBV15, the J call TRBJ2-7; TRBD1 agrees at 10 bases. J lost 2 bases, V lost 0 bases, and 4 bases had no gene match. This CDR3 region has 16 residues. The germline gives CDR1 LNHNV, CDR2 YYDKDF (reference sequence). The CDR3 region has the DNA TGTGCCACCAGCAGAGAGAGGGGGACAGGGGCCTACGAGCAGTACTTC. Protein product: CATSRERGTGAYEQYF.

The V call is TRBV11-2, the J call TRBJ2-3; no reliable D call. The CDR3 length is 16 residues. CDR1 is SGHAT and CDR2 is FQNNGV in the germline V gene. V was trimmed by 1 base and J by 0 bases, leaving 11 bases between them. The CDR3 DNA reads TGTGCCAGCAGCTTAGGTCTAGGCACAAGCACAGATACGCAGTATTTT. Translation gives CASSLGLGTSTDTQYF.

V and J are TRBV10-2 and TRBJ2-7; a possible D gene is TRBD2 (5 bases). CDR1 and CDR2 (germline): WSHSY, SAAADI. This CDR3 comprises 16 residues. The V gene lost 2 bases and the J gene lost 2 bases, with 16 bases spanning the gap. This CDR3 reads CASSEIGSAAPYEQYF. The CDR3 region has the DNA TGCGCCAGCAGTGAGATCGGATCAGCGGCGCCCTACGAGCAGTACTTC.

DNA of the CDR3: TGTGCCAGTAGTAGGGGGACGACCCAGTACTTC. Encoded protein: CASSRGTTQYF. The rearrangement links TRBV19 to TRBJ2-5; the D call may be TRBD1 or TRBD2 (5 bases each). This CDR3 region has 11 residues. The V gene's germline CDR1 is LNHDA and CDR2 SQIVND (reference sequence). Trimming took 4 bases from V and 7 from J, leaving 7 bases between them.

This chain links TRBV4-2 with TRBJ2-3, with 11 nucleotides matching TRBD2. Germline values: CDR1 LGHNA, CDR2 YNFKEQ. V shed 5 bases, J shed 3 bases, and the junction held 7 bases outside the gene matches. The CDR3 runs to 16 residues. CDR3 protein: CASSLGSSGRTDTQYF. In nucleotides, the CDR3 is TGTGCCAGCAGCTTGGGATCTAGCGGGAGGACAGATACGCAGTATTTT.

The chain couples TRBV28 to TRBJ2-5, with 11 bases aligning to TRBD2. CDR1 is MDHEN, CDR2 SYDVKM, per germline. The trim removed 3 bases at V and 7 bases at J, leaving 4 bases unmatched. The CDR3 loop spans 14 amino acids. The CDR3 coding sequence is TGTGCCAGCAGTTTTAGCGGGAGGGCCGGGACCCAGTACTTC. This codes for CASSFSGRAGTQYF.

The gene calls are TRBV7-9 and TRBJ1-4; D is ambiguous. The germline gives CDR1 SEHNR, CDR2 FQNEAQ (reference sequence). The V and J ends lost 4 bases and 7 bases respectively, with 4 bases between them. The CDR3 loop spans 11 amino acids. The CDR3 loop reads CASSYIEKLFF. The CDR3 DNA reads as TGTGCCAGCAGCTATATTGAAAAACTGTTTTTT.

Points on this clone: Other DNA sequences from this sample encode an identical CDR3 as well. The chain couples TRBV20-1 to TRBJ2-2, with D unresolved. CDR1 and CDR2 from the germline V gene are DFQATT and SNEGSKA (reference sequence). The length of the CDR3 is 11 residues. DNA of the CDR3: TGCAGCGCGGCAAACACCGGGGAGCTGTTTTTT. It codes for CSAANTGELFF.

V is TRBV6-6 and J is TRBJ1-5; D is unclear. Trimming stripped 6 bases from V and 0 bases from J, with 12 bases between. This CDR3 contains 15 residues. Germline-derived CDR1 and CDR2 are MNHNY and SVGAGI (reference sequence). The CDR3 DNA is TGTGCCAGCAGCCTTTCGACTGTTAGCAATCAGCCCCAGCATTTT. It codes for CASSLSTVSNQPQHF.

The V and J genes are TRBV27 and TRBJ2-2, with TRBD2 matching over 7 bases. This CDR3 has 13 residues. Per germline, CDR1 MNHEY and CDR2 SMNVEV (reference sequence). J lost 6 bases, V lost 8 bases, and 6 bases had no gene match. In DNA form, the CDR3 reads TGTGCCAGCGCCCTACTAGCGCCCGGGGAGCTGTTTTTT. It yields the protein CASALLAPGELFF.

This rearrangement joins TRBV5-1 to TRBJ1-5; TRBD1 is a possible D gene (6 bases). Trimming shortened V by 1 base and J by 1 base, and 6 bases separated the two germline ends. Germline CDR1 and CDR2: SGHRS and YFSETQ. The CDR3 loop spans 14 amino acids. DNA for the CDR3: TGCGCCAGCAGCTTGACAGGGAGCAATCAGCCCCAGCATTTT. Translated, it gives CASSLTGSNQPQHF.

This clone was seen a handful of times. V is TRBV18 and J is TRBJ2-3; TRBD2 matches 8 bases. Looked up from germline, CDR1 is KGHSH and CDR2 is LQKENI. Trimming cost V 8 bases and J 3 bases; bases outside gene matches: 7. CDR3 size: 14 residues. CDR3 region: CASSTGGPTDTQYF. CDR3 coding DNA: TGTGCCAGCAGTACGGGAGGGCCAACAGATACGCAGTATTTT.

This rearrangement joins TRBV2 to TRBJ2-3; 7 nucleotides agree with TRBD2. The V gene's germline CDR1 is SNHLY and CDR2 FYNNEI. The CDR3 loop spans 16 amino acids. V gave up 3 bases and J gave up 2 bases; unmatched junction bases: 8. The CDR3 loop is CASSDIAGVPTDTQYF. CDR3 DNA sequence: TGTGCCAGCAGTGATATTGCGGGAGTGCCCACAGATACGCAGTATTTT.

The chain recombines TRBV5-8 with TRBJ2-7, with TRBD1 matching 9 bases. The V and J ends lost 4 bases and 5 bases, in that order; junction bases with no gene match: 10. Germline V gene data show CDR1 as SGHTS and CDR2 as YDEGEE. CDR3 length: 15 amino acids. CDR3 protein: CASSRSGTGSHEQYF. CDR3 sequence (DNA): TGTGCCAGCAGCCGCTCGGGGACAGGGTCCCACGAGCAGTACTTC. Full variable domain (outside the CDR3, taken from reference TRBV5-8 and TRBJ2-7): EAGVTQSPTHLIKTRGQQATLRCSPISGHTSVYWYQQALGLGLQFLLWYDEGEERNRGNFPPRFSGRQFPNYSSELNVNALELEDSALYLCASSRSGTGSHEQYFGPGTRLTVT.

The sample holds many counts of this clone. V usage is TRBV5-4 and J usage is TRBJ2-7, with 9 bases fitting TRBD2. V lost 0 bases and J lost 7; bases outside the gene matches: 8. The CDR3 contains 15 residues. Germline V gives CDR1 SGHNT, CDR2 YYREEE (reference sequence). The CDR3 DNA is TGTGCCAGCAGCTTGGTACTAGCGGGCTCGTTGGAGCAGTACTTC. Its translation: CASSLVLAGSLEQYF.

The chain employs TRBV6-4 and TRBJ2-3, with TRBD2 matching 12 bases. V shed 4 bases, J shed 3 bases, and the junction held 2 bases outside the gene matches. CDR1 and CDR2 (germline): MRHNA, SNTAGT. This CDR3 is 15 amino acids long. The CDR3 protein is CASSAGLAGTDTQYF. The DNA for the CDR3 is TGTGCCAGCAGTGCGGGACTAGCGGGTACAGATACGCAGTATTTT.